The present T cell receptor beta chain was sequenced within a study of Ad26.COV2.S vaccination and SARS-CoV-2 variants. Generated by immunoSEQ multiplex PCR, the TCRdb table keeps only in-frame clones and is missing some. The sample contains around 320,000 clones, around 84% of which appear only once. The treatment denotes: roughly 19 received Ad26.COV2.S at low or high dose, single or two shots; about 5 received placebo; per-sample allocation not given. Vaccine and placebo recipients were sampled on day 63 after the first injection. An Ad26 vector expressing Wuhan-strain SARS-CoV-2 spike served as the vaccine. The CDR3 consists of 18 residues. Germline V CDR1 and CDR2: SGHTS, YDEGEE. The junction had 10 bases not matched to a gene; V was cut back by 4 bases and J by 0 bases.

V and J are TRBV5-8 and TRBJ1-5, with 10 bases matching TRBD1. This TCR was recovered from a person between 18 and 59 years old who received the Ad26.COV2.S COVID-19 vaccine or a placebo. The sample consisted of peripheral blood, taken in a trial of Ad26.COV2.S vaccine versus placebo. The CDR3 DNA follows: TGTGCCAGCAGCGACCTAGGACAGGGGGGATATAGCAATCAGCCCCAGCATTTT. Residues: CASSDLGQGGYSNQPQHF.